These T cell receptor beta chains were read from a single sample in a study of OX40 agonist ivuxolimab in advanced cancers. The protocol was immunoSEQ multiplex PCR, while the TCRdb copy is restricted to in-frame clones and leaves out a portion. The sample lists tens of thousands of clones; about 88% were seen once. Sequenced here: CD4+ or CD8+ T cells sorted from blood, sampled in a trial of the OX40 agonist ivuxolimab. Receptors were obtained from an adult with an advanced solid tumor such as melanoma, head and neck, liver or kidney cancer. Both conserved end residues are part of each CDR3. A D gene is named only where the DNA matches it firmly. Size values are once, few and many counts, or a class for expanded clones, and some rows have none.

D gene,J gene,clone size,V gene,CDR3 DNA,CDR3 protein
NA,TRBJ2-7,NA,TRBV7-2,TGTGCCAGCAGCTTAGAAGGGGGGAGGGAGCAGTACTTC,CASSLEGGREQYF
TRBD1,TRBJ2-5,NA,TRBV27,TGTGCCAGCAGTGAAGAAGGGGGCGGGTGGGAGACCCAGTACTTC,CASSEEGGGWETQYF
TRBD1,TRBJ2-5,once,TRBV11-2,TGTGCCAGCAGCTTCAGACAGGGGGCCATCATAGAGACCCAGTACTTC,CASSFRQGAIIETQYF
TRBD2,TRBJ2-1,NA,TRBV5-4,TGTGCCAGCAGCTCGCGGACTAGCGGGAGGCACAATGAGCAGTTCTTC,CASSSRTSGRHNEQFF
NA,TRBJ1-6,NA,TRBV19,TGTGCCAGTAGTATTGGGCAGGAGGGCTCCTATAATTCACCCCTCCACTTT,CASSIGQEGSYNSPLHF
NA,TRBJ2-1,once,TRBV20-1,TGCAGTGCTAGTTGGAATGAGCAGTTCTTC,CSASWNEQFF
NA,TRBJ2-7,NA,TRBV18,TGTGCCAGCTCACCACCGCGGGGCCTCCAAGCGAATGAGCAGTACTTC,CASSPPRGLQANEQYF
NA,TRBJ2-7,NA,TRBV2,TGTGCCAGCAGTGAAGGCGGCAGCCCCTACGAGCAGTACTTC,CASSEGGSPYEQYF
NA,TRBJ1-4,NA,TRBV5-1,TGCGCCAGCAGCTTCGAACGTGCAACTAATGAAAAACTGTTTTTT,CASSFERATNEKLFF
NA,TRBJ2-7,large,TRBV2,TGTGCCAGCAGGGACCCGGGCGCAAACCTCGAGCAGTACTTC,CASRDPGANLEQYF